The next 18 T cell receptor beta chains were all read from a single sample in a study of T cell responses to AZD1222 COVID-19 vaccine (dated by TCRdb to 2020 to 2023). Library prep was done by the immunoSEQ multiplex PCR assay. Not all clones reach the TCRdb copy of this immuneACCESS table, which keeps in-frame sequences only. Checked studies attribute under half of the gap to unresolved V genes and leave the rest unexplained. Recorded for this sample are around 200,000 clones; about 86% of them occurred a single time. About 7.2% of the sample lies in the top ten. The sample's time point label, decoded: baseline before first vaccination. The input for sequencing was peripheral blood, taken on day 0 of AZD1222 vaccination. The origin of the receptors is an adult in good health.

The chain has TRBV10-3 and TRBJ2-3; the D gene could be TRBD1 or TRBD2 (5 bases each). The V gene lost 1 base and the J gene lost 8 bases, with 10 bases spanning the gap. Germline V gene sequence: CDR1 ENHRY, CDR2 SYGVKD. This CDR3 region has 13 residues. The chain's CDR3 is CAISELKGSTQYF. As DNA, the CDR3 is TGTGCCATCAGTGAGTTGAAGGGGAGTACGCAGTATTTT.

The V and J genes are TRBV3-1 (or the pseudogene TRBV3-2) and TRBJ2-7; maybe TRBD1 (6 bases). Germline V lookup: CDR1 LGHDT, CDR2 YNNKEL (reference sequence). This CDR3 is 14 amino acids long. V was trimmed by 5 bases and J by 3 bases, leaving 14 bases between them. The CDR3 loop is CASSSQTGSYEQYF. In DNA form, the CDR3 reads TGTGCCAGCAGCTCGCAGACAGGCAGCTACGAGCAGTACTTC.

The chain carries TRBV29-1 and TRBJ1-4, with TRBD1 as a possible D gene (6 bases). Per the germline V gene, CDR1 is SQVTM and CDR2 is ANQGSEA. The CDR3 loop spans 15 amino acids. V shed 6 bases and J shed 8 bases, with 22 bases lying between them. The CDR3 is CSVKPRDNDREKLFF. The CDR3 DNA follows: TGCAGCGTGAAGCCCCGGGACAACGATCGAGAAAAACTGTTTTTT. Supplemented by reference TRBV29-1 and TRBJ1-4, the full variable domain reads SAVISQKPSRDICQRGTSLTIQCQVDSQVTMMFWYRQQPGQSLTLIATANQGSEATYESGFVIDKFPISRPNLTFSTLTVSNMSPEDSSIYLCSVKPRDNDREKLFFGSGTQLSVL.

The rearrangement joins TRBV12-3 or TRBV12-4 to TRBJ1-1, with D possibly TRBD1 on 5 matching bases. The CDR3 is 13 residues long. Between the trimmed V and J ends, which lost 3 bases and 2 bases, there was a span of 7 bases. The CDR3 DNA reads TGTGCCAGCAGTTTGGGGCCCAACACTGAAGCTTTCTTT. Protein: CASSLGPNTEAFF.

CDR3 DNA: TGCAGCGTTGGTCGGGGGGTGGACACTGAAGCTTTCTTT. Translation: CSVGRGVDTEAFF. This chain joins TRBV29-1 and TRBJ1-1, with D maybe TRBD1 (5 bases). Trimming removed 4 bases from V and 3 bases from J, with 12 bases in between. The germline CDR1 and CDR2 sequences are SQVTM and ANQGSEA. This CDR3 contains 13 residues.

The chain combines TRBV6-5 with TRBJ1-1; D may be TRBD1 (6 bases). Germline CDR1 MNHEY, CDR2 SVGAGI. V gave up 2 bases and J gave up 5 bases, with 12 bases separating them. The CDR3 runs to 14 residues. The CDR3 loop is CASSYGQGLTEAFF. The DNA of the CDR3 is TGTGCCAGCAGTTACGGGCAGGGGTTGACTGAAGCTTTCTTT.

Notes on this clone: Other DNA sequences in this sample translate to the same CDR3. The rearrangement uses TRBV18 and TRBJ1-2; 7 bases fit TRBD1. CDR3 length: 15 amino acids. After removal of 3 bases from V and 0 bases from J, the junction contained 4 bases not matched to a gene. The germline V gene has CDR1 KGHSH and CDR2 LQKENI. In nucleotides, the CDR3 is TGTGCCAGCTCACCGACAGGGCAAACTAACTATGGCTACACCTTC. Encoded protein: CASSPTGQTNYGYTF.

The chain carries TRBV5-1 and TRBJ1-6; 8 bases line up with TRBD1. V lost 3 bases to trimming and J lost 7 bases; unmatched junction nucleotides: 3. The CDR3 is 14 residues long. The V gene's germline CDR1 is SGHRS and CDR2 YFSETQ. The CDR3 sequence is CASSSGQGNSPLHF. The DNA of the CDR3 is TGCGCCAGCAGCTCCGGACAGGGCAATTCACCCCTCCACTTT.

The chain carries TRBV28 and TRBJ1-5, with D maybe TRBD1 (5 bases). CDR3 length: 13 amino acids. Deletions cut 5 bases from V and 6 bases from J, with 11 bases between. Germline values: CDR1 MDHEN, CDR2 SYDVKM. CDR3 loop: CASSEGRFQPQHF. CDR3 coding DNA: TGTGCCAGCAGTGAGGGGCGGTTTCAGCCCCAGCATTTT.

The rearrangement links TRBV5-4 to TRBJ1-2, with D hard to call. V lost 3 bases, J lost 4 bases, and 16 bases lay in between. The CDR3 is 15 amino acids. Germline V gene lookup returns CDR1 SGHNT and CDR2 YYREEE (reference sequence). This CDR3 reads CASSSPGEAFYGYTF. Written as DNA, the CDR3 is TGTGCCAGCAGCTCCCCCGGGGAGGCATTCTATGGCTACACCTTC.

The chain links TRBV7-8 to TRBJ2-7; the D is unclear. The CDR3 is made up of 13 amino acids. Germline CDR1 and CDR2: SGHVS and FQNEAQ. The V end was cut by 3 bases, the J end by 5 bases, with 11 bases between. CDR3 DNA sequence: TGTGCCAGCAGCTTCGACAAGAGGCACGAGCAGTACTTC. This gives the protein CASSFDKRHEQYF. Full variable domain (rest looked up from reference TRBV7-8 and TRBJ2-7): GAGVSQSPRYKVAKRGQDVALRCDPISGHVSLFWYQQALGQGPEFLTYFQNEAQLDKSGLPSDRFFAERPEGSVSTLKIQRTQQEDSAVYLCASSFDKRHEQYFGPGTRLTVT.

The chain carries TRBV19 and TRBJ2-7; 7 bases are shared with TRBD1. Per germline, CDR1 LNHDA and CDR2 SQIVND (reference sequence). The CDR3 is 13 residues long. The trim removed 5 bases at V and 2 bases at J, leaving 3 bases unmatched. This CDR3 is CASSFQGAYEQYF. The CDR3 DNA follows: TGTGCCAGTAGTTTCCAGGGGGCCTACGAGCAGTACTTC.

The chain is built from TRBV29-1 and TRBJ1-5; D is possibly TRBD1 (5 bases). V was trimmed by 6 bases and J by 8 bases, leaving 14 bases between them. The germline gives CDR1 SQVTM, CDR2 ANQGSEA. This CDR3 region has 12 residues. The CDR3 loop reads CSVEDGGEPQHF. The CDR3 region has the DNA TGCAGCGTCGAGGACGGGGGGGAGCCCCAGCATTTT.

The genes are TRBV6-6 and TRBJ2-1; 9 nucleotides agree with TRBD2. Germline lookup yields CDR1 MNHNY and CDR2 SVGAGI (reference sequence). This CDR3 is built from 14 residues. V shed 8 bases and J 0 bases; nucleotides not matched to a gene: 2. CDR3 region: CASRLAASYNEQFF. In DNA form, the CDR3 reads TGTGCCAGCCGACTAGCGGCCTCCTACAATGAGCAGTTCTTC.

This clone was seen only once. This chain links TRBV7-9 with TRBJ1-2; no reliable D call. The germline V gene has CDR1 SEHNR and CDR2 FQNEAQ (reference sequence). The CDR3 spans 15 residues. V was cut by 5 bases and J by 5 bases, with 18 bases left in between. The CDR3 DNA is TGTGCCAGCAGCCCACACCCGGGCCCGGGGTATGGCTACACCTTC. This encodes CASSPHPGPGYGYTF.

The CDR3 spells CASSARDRAAGTSTYNEQFF. The DNA of the CDR3 is TGTGCCAGTAGTGCCAGAGATAGAGCCGCCGGGACCAGCACCTACAATGAGCAGTTCTTC. V and J are TRBV19 and TRBJ2-1, with D possibly being TRBD1 or TRBD2 (5 bases each). CDR1 and CDR2 (germline): LNHDA, SQIVND (reference sequence). The V end was cut by 5 bases, the J end by 2 bases, with 28 bases between. The CDR3 loop spans 20 amino acids.

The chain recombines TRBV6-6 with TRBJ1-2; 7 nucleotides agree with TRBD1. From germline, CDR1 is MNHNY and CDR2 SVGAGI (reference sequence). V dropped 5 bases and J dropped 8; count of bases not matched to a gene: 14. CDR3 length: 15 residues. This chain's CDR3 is CASSTSGTASGGYTF. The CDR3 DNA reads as TGTGCCAGCAGTACCTCCGGGACAGCTTCAGGCGGCTACACCTTC.

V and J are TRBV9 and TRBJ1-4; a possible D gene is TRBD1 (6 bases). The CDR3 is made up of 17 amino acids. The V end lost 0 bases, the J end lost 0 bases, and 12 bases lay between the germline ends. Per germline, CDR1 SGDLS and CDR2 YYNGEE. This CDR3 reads CASSVGGPFATNEKLFF. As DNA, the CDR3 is TGTGCCAGCAGCGTAGGGGGGCCTTTTGCAACTAATGAAAAACTGTTTTTT.